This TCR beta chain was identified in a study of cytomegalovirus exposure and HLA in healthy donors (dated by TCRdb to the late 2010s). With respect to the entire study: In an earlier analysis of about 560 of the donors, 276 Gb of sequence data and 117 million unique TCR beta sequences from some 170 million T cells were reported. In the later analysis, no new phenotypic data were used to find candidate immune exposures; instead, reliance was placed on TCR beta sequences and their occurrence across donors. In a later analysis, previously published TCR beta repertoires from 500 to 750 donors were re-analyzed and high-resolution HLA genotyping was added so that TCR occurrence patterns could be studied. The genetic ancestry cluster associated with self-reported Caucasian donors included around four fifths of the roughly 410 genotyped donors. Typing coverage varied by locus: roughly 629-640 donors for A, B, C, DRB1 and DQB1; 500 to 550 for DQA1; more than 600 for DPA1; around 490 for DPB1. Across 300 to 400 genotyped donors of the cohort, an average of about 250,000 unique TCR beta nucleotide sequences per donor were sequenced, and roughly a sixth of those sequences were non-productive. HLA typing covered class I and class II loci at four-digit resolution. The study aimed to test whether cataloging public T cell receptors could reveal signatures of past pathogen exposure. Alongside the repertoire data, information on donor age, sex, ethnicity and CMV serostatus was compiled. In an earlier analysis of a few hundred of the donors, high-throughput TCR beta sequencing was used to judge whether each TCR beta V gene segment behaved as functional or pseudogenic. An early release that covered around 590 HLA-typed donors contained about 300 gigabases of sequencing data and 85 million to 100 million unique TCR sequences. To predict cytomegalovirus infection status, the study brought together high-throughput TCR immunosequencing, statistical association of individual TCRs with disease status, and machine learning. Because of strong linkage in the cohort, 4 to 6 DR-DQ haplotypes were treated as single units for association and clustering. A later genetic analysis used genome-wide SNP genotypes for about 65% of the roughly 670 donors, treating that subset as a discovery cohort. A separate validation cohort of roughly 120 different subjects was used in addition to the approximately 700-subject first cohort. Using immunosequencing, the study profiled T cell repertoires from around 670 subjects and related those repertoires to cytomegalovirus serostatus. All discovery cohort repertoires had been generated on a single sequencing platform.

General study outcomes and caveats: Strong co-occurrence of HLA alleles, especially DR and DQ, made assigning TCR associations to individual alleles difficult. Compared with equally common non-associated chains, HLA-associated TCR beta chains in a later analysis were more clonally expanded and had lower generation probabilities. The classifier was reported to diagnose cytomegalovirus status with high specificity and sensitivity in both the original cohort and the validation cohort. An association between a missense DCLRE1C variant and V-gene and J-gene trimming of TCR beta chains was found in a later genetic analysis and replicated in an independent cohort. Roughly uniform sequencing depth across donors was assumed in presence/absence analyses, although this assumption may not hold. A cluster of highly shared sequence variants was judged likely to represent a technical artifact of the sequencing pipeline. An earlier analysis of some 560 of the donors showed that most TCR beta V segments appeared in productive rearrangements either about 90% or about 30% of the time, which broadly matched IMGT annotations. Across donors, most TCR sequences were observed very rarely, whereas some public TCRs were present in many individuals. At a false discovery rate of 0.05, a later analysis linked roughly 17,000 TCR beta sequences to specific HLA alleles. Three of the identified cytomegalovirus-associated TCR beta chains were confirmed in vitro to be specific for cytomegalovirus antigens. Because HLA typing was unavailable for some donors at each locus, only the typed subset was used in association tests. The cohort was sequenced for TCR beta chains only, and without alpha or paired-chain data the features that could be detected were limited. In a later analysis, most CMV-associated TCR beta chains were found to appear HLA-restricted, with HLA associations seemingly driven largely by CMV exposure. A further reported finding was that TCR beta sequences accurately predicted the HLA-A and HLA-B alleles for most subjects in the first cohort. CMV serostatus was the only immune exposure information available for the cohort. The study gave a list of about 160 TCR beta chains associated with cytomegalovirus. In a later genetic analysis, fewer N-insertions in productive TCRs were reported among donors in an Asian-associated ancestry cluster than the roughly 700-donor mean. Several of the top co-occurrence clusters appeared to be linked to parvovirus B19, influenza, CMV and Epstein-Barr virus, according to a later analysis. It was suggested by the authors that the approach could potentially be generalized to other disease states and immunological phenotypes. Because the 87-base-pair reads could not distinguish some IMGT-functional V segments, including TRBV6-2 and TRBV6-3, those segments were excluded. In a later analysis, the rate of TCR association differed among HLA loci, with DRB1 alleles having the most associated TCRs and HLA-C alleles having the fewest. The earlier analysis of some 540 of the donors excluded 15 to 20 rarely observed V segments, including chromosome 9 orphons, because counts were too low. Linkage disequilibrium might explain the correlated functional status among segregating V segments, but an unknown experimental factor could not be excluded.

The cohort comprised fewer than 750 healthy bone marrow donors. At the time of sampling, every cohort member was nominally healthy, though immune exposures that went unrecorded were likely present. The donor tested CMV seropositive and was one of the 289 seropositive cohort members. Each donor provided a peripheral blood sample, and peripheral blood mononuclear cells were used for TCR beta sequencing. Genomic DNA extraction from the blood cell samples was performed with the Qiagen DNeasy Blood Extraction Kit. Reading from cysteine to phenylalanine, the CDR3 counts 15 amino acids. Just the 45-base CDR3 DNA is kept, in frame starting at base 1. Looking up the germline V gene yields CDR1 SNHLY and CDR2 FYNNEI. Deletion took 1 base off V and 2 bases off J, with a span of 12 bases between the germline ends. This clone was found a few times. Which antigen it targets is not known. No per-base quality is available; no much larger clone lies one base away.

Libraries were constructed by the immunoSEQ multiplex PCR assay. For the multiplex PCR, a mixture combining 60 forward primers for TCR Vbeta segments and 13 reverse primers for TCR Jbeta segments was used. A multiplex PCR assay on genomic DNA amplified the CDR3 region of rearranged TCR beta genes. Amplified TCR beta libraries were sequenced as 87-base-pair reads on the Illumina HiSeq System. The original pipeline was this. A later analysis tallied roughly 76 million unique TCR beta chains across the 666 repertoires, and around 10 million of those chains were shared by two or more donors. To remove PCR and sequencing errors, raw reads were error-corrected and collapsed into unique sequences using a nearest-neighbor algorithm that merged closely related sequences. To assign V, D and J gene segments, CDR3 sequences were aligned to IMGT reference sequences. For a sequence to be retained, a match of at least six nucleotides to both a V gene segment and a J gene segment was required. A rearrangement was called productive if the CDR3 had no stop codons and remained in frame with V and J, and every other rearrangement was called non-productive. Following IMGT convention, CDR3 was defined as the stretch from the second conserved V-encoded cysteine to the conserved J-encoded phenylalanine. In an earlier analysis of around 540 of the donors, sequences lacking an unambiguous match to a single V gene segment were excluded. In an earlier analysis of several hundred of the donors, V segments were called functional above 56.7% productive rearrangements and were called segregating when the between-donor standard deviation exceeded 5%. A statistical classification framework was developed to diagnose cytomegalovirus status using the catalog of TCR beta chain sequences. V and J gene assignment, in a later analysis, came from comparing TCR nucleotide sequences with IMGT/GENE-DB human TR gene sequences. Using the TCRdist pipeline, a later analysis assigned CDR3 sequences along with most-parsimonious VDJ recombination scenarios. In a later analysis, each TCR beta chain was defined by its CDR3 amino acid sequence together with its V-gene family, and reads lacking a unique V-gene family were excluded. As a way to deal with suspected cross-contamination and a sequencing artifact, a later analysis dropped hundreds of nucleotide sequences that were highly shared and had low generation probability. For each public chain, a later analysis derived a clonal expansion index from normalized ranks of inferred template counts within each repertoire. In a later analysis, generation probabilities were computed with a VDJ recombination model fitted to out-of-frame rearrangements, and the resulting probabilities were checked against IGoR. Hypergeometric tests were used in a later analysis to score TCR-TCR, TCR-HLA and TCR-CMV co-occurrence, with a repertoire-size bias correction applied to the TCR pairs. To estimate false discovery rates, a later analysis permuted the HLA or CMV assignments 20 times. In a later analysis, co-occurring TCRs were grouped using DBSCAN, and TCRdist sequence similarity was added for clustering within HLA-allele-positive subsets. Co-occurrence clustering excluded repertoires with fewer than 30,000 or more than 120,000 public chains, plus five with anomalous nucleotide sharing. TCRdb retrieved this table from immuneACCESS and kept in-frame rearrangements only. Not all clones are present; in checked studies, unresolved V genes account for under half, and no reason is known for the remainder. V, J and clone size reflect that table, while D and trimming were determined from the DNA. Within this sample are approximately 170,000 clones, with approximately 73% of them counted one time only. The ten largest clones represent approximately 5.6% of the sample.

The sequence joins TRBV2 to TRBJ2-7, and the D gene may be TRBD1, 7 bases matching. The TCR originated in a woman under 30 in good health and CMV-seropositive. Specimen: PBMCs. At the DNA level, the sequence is TGTGCCAGCAGTGAAGGGCAGGGGGGCCCCTACGAGCAGTACTTC. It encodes CASSEGQGGPYEQYF.